This entry describes one T cell receptor (beta chain). Its target is not known. The sample belongs to a study of OX40 agonist ivuxolimab in advanced cancers. Study-wide context: Earlier anti-PD-1, anti-PD-L1 or anti-CTLA-4 therapy was permitted; roughly 42% had received some.

Study-wide results and caveats: Normalized T-cell clonal expansion was also low in some nonresponders.

The CDR3 extends over 17 amino acids. Trimming left V 0 bases short and J 2 bases short, with 17 bases between. Germline CDR1 reads SGHRS; CDR2 reads YFSETQ. Generated by immunoSEQ multiplex PCR, the TCRdb table keeps only in-frame clones and is missing some. The data hold some 83,000 clones, with roughly 86% observed a single time. The J gene is TRBJ2-5, the V gene TRBV5-1; either TRBD1 or TRBD2 may fit D (5 bases each). Sequencing was performed on CD4+ or CD8+ T cells sorted from blood, taken in a trial of the OX40 agonist ivuxolimab. This TCR came from an adult with an advanced solid tumor such as melanoma, head and neck, liver or kidney cancer. CDR3 DNA sequence: TGCGCCAGCAGCTTGGGGACTCTCGACAGAGATCAAGAGACCCAGTACTTC. Its translation: CASSLGTLDRDQETQYF.